The 23 T cell receptor beta chains presented below share a single source sample, sequenced in a study of a mutant IDH1 vaccine in newly diagnosed glioma. No antigen has been identified for these receptors. Generated by immunoSEQ multiplex PCR, the TCRdb table keeps only in-frame clones and is missing some. The profile shows about 56,000 clones, about 79% of them singletons. The time point: week 47, end of study. The vaccine gave 300 ug of a 20-mer mutant IDH1 peptide subcutaneously per dose. Material: PBMCs, obtained from a glioma patient whose treatment included an IDH1 peptide vaccine. The receptor source for this set is a man in his fifties or sixties with glioma.

The rearrangement links TRBV15 to TRBJ2-3; maybe TRBD2 (5 bases). The CDR3 loop spans 11 amino acids. The germline CDR1 and CDR2 sequences are LNHNV and YYDKDF (reference sequence). Trimming shortened V by 5 bases and J by 8 bases, and 8 bases separated the two germline ends. In DNA form, the CDR3 reads TGTGCCACCAGCCGGGGAAGTACGCAGTATTTT. This translates into CATSRGSTQYF. The whole variable domain, filled in from reference TRBV15 and TRBJ2-3, reads DAMVIQNPRYQVTQFGKPVTLSCSQTLNHNVMYWYQQKSSQAPKLLFHYYDKDFNNEADTPDNFQSRRPNTSFCFLDIRSPGLGDTAMYLCATSRGSTQYFGPGTRLTVL.

The sample holds one count of this clone. The V gene is TRBV7-8, the J gene TRBJ1-1; a possible D gene is TRBD1 (6 bases). V lost 4 bases, J lost 3 bases, and 15 bases lay in between. Germline V gives CDR1 SGHVS, CDR2 FQNEAQ. This CDR3 is built from 15 residues. The CDR3 DNA is TGTGCCAGCAGCTCCTTAACAGGGACGGACACTGAAGCTTTCTTT. It specifies CASSSLTGTDTEAFF.

The table lists this clone with a few counts. This rearrangement joins TRBV4-1 to TRBJ1-5; D is possibly TRBD1 (5 bases). The V end lost 1 base, the J end lost 5 bases, and 9 bases lay between the germline ends. The CDR3 totals 14 residues. Per germline, CDR1 MGHRA and CDR2 YSYEKL. The CDR3 loop is CASSQGRVDQPQHF. The CDR3 DNA reads TGCGCCAGCAGCCAAGGCAGGGTGGATCAGCCCCAGCATTTT.

This sequence joins TRBV29-1 and TRBJ2-1; D is possibly TRBD2 (7 bases). This CDR3 comprises 16 residues. V lost 3 bases to trimming and J lost 2 bases, with 17 bases between them. CDR1 and CDR2 (germline): SQVTM, ANQGSEA. CDR3: CSVEAGEAGAYNEQFF. CDR3 in DNA: TGCAGCGTTGAGGCGGGGGAAGCAGGGGCCTACAATGAGCAGTTCTTC.

The J gene is TRBJ1-2, the V gene TRBV4-3; TRBD1 matches 7 bases. CDR1 LGHNA and CDR2 YSLEER come from the germline V gene. The J segment lost 7 bases and the V segment lost 4 bases, leaving 12 bases of the junction unmatched. The CDR3 contains 15 residues. The CDR3 DNA reads as TGCGCCAGCAGCCCCCAAGGCAAGGGGGCGATTGGCTACACCTTC. It codes for CASSPQGKGAIGYTF.

The V and J genes are TRBV10-2 and TRBJ2-3, with a weak D call TRBD2 (5 bases). Looked up from germline, CDR1 is WSHSY and CDR2 is SAAADI. The CDR3 spans 14 residues. Trimming left V 10 bases short and J 0 bases short, with 14 bases between. CDR3 residues: CATRERPSTDTQYF. Written as DNA, the CDR3 is TGCGCCACCCGAGAGCGGCCAAGCACAGATACGCAGTATTTT.

This clone has a handful of counts. The gene calls are TRBV5-1 and TRBJ2-7; D is possibly TRBD1 (6 bases). Per the germline V gene, CDR1 is SGHRS and CDR2 is YFSETQ. This CDR3 has 16 amino acids. V lost 0 bases and J 2 bases, leaving 15 bases between the germline ends. The CDR3: CASSLGQGLQTYEQYF. CDR3 DNA: TGCGCCAGCAGCTTGGGGCAGGGGCTACAGACCTACGAGCAGTACTTC.

This clone has just a few counts. V is TRBV6-1 and J is TRBJ2-1; D ambiguous. Germline V gives CDR1 MNHNS, CDR2 SASEGT. V lost 8 bases to trimming and J lost 5 bases, with 16 bases between them. The CDR3 extends over 14 amino acids. The CDR3 is CASWGHQENNEQFF. DNA of the CDR3: TGTGCCAGCTGGGGTCATCAGGAGAACAATGAGCAGTTCTTC.

The chain links TRBV10-3 to TRBJ1-5; D remains ambiguous. Germline V CDR1 and CDR2: ENHRY, SYGVKD. The length of the CDR3 is 12 residues. V shed 3 bases and J shed 9 bases, with 9 bases lying between them. The CDR3 DNA reads TGTGCCATCAGTGAAAGTTCCGGGCCCCAGCATTTT. This codes for CAISESSGPQHF.

This clone was detected a few times. The V and J genes are TRBV9 and TRBJ2-3, with 14 bases fitting TRBD2. Germline values: CDR1 SGDLS, CDR2 YYNGEE. V gave up 3 bases and J gave up 3 bases; unmatched junction bases: 0. The CDR3 spans 15 residues. CDR3 DNA: TGTGCCAGCAGCGGACTAGCGGGGGGGACAGATACGCAGTATTTT. This gives the protein CASSGLAGGTDTQYF.

In this sample, this clone turned up a few times. The chain uses TRBV27 and TRBJ1-4; the D gene is possibly TRBD1 (5 bases). Germline CDR1 and CDR2: MNHEY and SMNVEV (reference sequence). V was trimmed by 8 bases and J by 7 bases, leaving 14 bases between them. This CDR3 comprises 13 residues. In DNA, the CDR3 is TGTGCCAGCGGAGGGGTTCCCAGTGAAAAACTGTTTTTT. Its translation: CASGGVPSEKLFF.

The chain is built from TRBV27 and TRBJ2-7; D remains unclear. Germline V gene lookup returns CDR1 MNHEY and CDR2 SMNVEV (reference sequence). V lost 4 bases, J lost 2 bases, and 12 bases lay in between. The CDR3 covers 14 residues. This CDR3 is CASSSAGPPYEQYF. The CDR3 bases are TGTGCCAGCAGTTCGGCCGGCCCTCCCTACGAGCAGTACTTC.

The chain has TRBV29-1 and TRBJ2-2; 10 bases align to TRBD1. CDR1 is SQVTM, CDR2 ANQGSEA, per germline. The CDR3 is 14 residues long. Trimming at V came to 4 bases and at J to 3 bases, leaving 2 bases not matched to a gene. The CDR3 sequence: CSVAGTGDTGELFF. The CDR3 region has the DNA TGCAGCGTTGCTGGGACAGGGGACACCGGGGAGCTGTTTTTT.

The CDR3 sequence: CAWSARYGYTF. Here the CDR3 DNA reads TGTGCCTGGAGTGCACGGTATGGCTACACCTTC. The chain employs TRBV30 and TRBJ1-2; unclear D gene. V was clipped by 1 base and J by 5 bases, with 5 bases between them. The CDR3 runs 11 residues. Germline loops: CDR1 GTSNPN, CDR2 SVGIG (reference sequence).

The V gene is TRBV4-1, the J gene TRBJ1-2, with 8 bases fitting TRBD1. CDR1 is MGHRA and CDR2 is YSYEKL in the germline V gene. This CDR3 has 14 amino acids. The J segment lost 5 bases and the V segment lost 3 bases, leaving 5 bases of the junction unmatched. For the CDR3, the DNA is TGCGCCAGCAGCCACGGACAGGGAGATTATGGCTACACCTTC. Translation: CASSHGQGDYGYTF.

The CDR3, as DNA: TGTGCCAGCTCACAACGACAGCTCCAAGAGACCCAGTACTTC. Translation: CASSQRQLQETQYF. This chain links TRBV18 with TRBJ2-5, with a tentative D call TRBD1 (5 bases). This CDR3 region has 14 residues. V lost 4 bases and J lost 1, with 10 bases in between. Germline loops: CDR1 KGHSH, CDR2 LQKENI.

The chain has TRBV2 and TRBJ1-6, with 7 positions matching TRBD1. Germline V gene lookup returns CDR1 SNHLY and CDR2 FYNNEI. The CDR3 is made up of 16 amino acids. Trimming cost V 6 bases and J 0 bases; bases outside gene matches: 5. The CDR3 loop is CASRDRSSSYNSPLHF. Written as DNA, the CDR3 is TGTGCCAGCAGGGACAGGTCGAGCTCCTATAATTCACCCCTCCACTTT.

V and J are TRBV9 and TRBJ1-2; tentatively, D is TRBD1 (6 bases). The germline V gene has CDR1 SGDLS and CDR2 YYNGEE. There are 14 residues in the CDR3. Trimming shortened V by 0 bases and J by 8 bases, and 14 bases separated the two germline ends. The CDR3 loop reads CASSVDPQGGGYTF. CDR3 bases: TGTGCCAGCAGCGTAGACCCACAGGGAGGAGGCTACACCTTC.

The rearrangement links TRBV7-2 to TRBJ2-5; 8 nucleotides match TRBD2. This CDR3 spans 15 amino acids. Germline V CDR1 and CDR2: SGHTA, FQGNSA. J gave up 1 base and V 6 bases, and 7 bases lay outside the gene matches. CDR3 protein: CASSSTSVGQETQYF. CDR3 coding DNA: TGTGCCAGCAGTTCGACTAGCGTCGGCCAAGAGACCCAGTACTTC.

The gene calls are TRBV19 and TRBJ2-3; TRBD2 matches at 8 bases. The CDR3 runs to 15 residues. In germline, CDR1 is LNHDA, CDR2 SQIVND (reference sequence). V lost 1 base, J lost 6 bases, and 6 bases stayed unmatched. The CDR3, as DNA: TGTGCCAGTAGTATAGGTAGCGGGGCAATGGATACGCAGTATTTT. Amino acids: CASSIGSGAMDTQYF.

This chain uses TRBV5-6 with TRBJ2-5, with D perhaps TRBD1 or TRBD2 (5 bases each). Germline CDR1 reads SGHDT; CDR2 reads YYEEEE. This CDR3 is 12 amino acids long. Trimming pared 4 bases from V and 9 bases from J, leaving 13 bases between. The CDR3 spells CASSPDMRAQYF. CDR3 DNA: TGTGCCAGCAGCCCGGACATGAGGGCCCAGTACTTC.

The rearrangement links TRBV7-6 to TRBJ2-7; D gene ambiguous. Trimming pared 1 base from V and 2 bases from J, leaving 15 bases between. This CDR3 spans 16 amino acids. The germline V gene encodes CDR1 SGHVS and CDR2 FNYEAQ. The CDR3 DNA sequence: TGTGCCAGCAGCTTAGTCGGCGCCGACTCAACCTACGAGCAGTACTTC. This translates into CASSLVGADSTYEQYF.

The chain uses TRBV19 and TRBJ2-2; 8 bases map to TRBD1. Germline trimming cut 10 bases from V and 0 bases from J; bases unmatched to any gene: 13. Germline-derived CDR1 and CDR2 are LNHDA and SQIVND (reference sequence). The CDR3 loop spans 17 amino acids. In nucleotides, the CDR3 is TGTGCCACCCAAGGGACCAGACAGGGGCCGAACACCGGGGAGCTGTTTTTT. This encodes CATQGTRQGPNTGELFF.